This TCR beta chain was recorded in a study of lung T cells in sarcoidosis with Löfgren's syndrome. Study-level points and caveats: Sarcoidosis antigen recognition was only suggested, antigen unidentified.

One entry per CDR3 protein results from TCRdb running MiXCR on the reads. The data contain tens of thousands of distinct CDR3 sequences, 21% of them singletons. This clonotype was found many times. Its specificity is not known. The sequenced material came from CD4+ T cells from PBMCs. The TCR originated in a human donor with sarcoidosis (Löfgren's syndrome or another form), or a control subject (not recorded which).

CDR3 protein: CSARSRLAGGARTKNIQYF. The CDR3 DNA reads as TGCAGTGCTAGGTCCCGACTAGCGGGAGGAGCGAGGACCAAAAACATTCAGTACTTC. The V call is TRBV20-1, the J call TRBJ2-4; 13 bases line up with TRBD2. Unmatched junction bases numbered 13, after V lost 3 bases and J lost 2 bases. Per the germline V gene, CDR1 is DFQATT and CDR2 is SNEGSKA (reference sequence). The CDR3 is made up of 19 amino acids.